A single sample is the source of the 31 T cell receptor beta chains below, sequenced in a study of T cell changes during pregnancy in multiple sclerosis. The method was immunoSEQ multiplex PCR; TCRdb's version includes in-frame clones alone and lacks a portion of them. The table includes about 53,000 clones, approximately 91% detected once. This sample comprised CD4+ T cells from peripheral blood mononuclear cells, obtained in the third trimester of pregnancy. The receptors shown here come from a female donor with multiple sclerosis, enrolled in a pregnancy study.

This chain uses TRBV4-1 with TRBJ1-4; 7 bases line up with TRBD1. The germline CDR1 and CDR2 sequences are MGHRA and YSYEKL. This CDR3 is 15 amino acids long. Trimming at V came to 3 bases and at J to 3 bases, leaving 4 bases not matched to a gene. The CDR3: CASSQVQGSNEKLFF. The CDR3 bases are TGCGCCAGCAGCCAGGTACAGGGGTCTAATGAAAAACTGTTTTTT.

J is TRBJ2-7 and V is TRBV6-5; 8 bases align to TRBD2. V lost 0 bases and J lost 3; bases outside the gene matches: 7. Per the germline V gene, CDR1 is MNHEY and CDR2 is SVGAGI. This CDR3 contains 16 residues. The chain's CDR3 is CASSYSRKRGRYEQYF. The CDR3 DNA is TGTGCCAGCAGTTACTCGAGGAAGCGGGGGCGCTACGAGCAGTACTTC.

The chain combines TRBV6-1 with TRBJ1-1; D is ambiguous. In germline, CDR1 is MNHNS, CDR2 SASEGT. V lost 7 bases, J lost 5 bases, and 11 bases lay in between. This CDR3 has 12 residues. This CDR3 reads CASKREWTEAFF. DNA for the CDR3: TGTGCCAGCAAACGGGAATGGACTGAAGCTTTCTTT.

The rearrangement joins TRBV7-8 to TRBJ1-5, with D possibly matching TRBD1 (6 bases). CDR1 is SGHVS and CDR2 is FQNEAQ in the germline V gene. V dropped 5 bases and J dropped 4 bases, with 9 bases sitting between them. The CDR3 covers 13 residues. The CDR3 nucleotides read TGTGCCAGCAGCGCGGACAGAAATCAGCCCCAGCATTTT. Translating gives CASSADRNQPQHF.

The chain has TRBV6-5 and TRBJ1-3; D is undetermined. The germline CDR1 and CDR2 sequences are MNHEY and SVGAGI. The CDR3 is 16 residues long. V was clipped by 2 bases and J by 0 bases, with 11 bases between them. The DNA of the CDR3 is TGTGCCAGCAGTTACCTACCATTTAGCTCTGGAAACACCATATATTTT. Amino acids: CASSYLPFSSGNTIYF.

This chain connects TRBV6-5 to TRBJ1-4; 9 positions match TRBD1. This CDR3 has 14 residues. V lost 4 bases to trimming and J lost 8 bases; unmatched junction nucleotides: 5. Looked up from germline, CDR1 is MNHEY and CDR2 is SVGAGI. CDR3 protein: CASSLTGGDEKLFF. The CDR3 coding sequence is TGTGCCAGCAGTTTGACAGGGGGGGACGAAAAACTGTTTTTT.

This chain links TRBV5-1 with TRBJ2-2; 9 bases align to TRBD1. With 4 bases clipped from V and 7 bases from J, the junction kept 5 bases outside the gene matches. Germline V gives CDR1 SGHRS, CDR2 YFSETQ. The CDR3 length is 14 residues. CDR3: CASSHDRGDGELFF. Written as DNA, the CDR3 is TGCGCCAGCAGCCACGACAGGGGGGACGGGGAGCTGTTTTTT.

The J gene is TRBJ1-2, the V gene TRBV21-1; whether TRBD1, the table's D call, matches the DNA was not checked. TRBV21-1 has pseudogene status. This CDR3 has 17 amino acids. CDR3 DNA: TGTGCCAGCAGCCCCCCGGCAGGGGGCAAGGCTAACTATGGCTACACCTTC. As protein: CASSPPAGGKANYGYTF.

This sequence joins TRBV5-1 and TRBJ2-1; TRBD1 might be the D (5 bases). Germline V gene lookup returns CDR1 SGHRS and CDR2 YFSETQ. The CDR3 runs 15 residues. The V end lost 0 bases, the J end lost 5 bases, and 12 bases lay between the germline ends. The CDR3 coding sequence is TGCGCCAGCAGCTTGGCCGATACAGGCAACAATGAGCAGTTCTTC. Translation: CASSLADTGNNEQFF.

The rearrangement links TRBV27 to TRBJ1-2; 9 bases line up with TRBD1. After removal of 3 bases from V and 1 base from J, the junction contained 12 bases not matched to a gene. Looked up from germline, CDR1 is MNHEY and CDR2 is SMNVEV (reference sequence). The CDR3 consists of 18 residues. CDR3 sequence (DNA): TGTGCCAGCAGTTTGTTGAAGGGACAGGGTGACTTTAACTATGGCTACACCTTC. Protein: CASSLLKGQGDFNYGYTF.

This CDR3 reads CAAWMGQGGNEQFF. CDR3 in DNA: TGTGCCGCCTGGATGGGACAGGGGGGAAATGAGCAGTTCTTC. The chain joins TRBV10-3 to TRBJ2-1; TRBD1 agrees at 11 bases. This CDR3 is built from 14 residues. Germline CDR1 and CDR2: ENHRY and SYGVKD. Trimming cost V 11 bases and J 7 bases; bases outside gene matches: 10.

The chain is built from TRBV4-2 and TRBJ2-3, with a possible D match to TRBD1 (5 bases). V was pared by 0 bases and J by 5 bases, with 9 bases between. The germline CDR1 and CDR2 sequences are LGHNA and YNFKEQ. This CDR3 spans 14 amino acids. Here the CDR3 DNA reads TGTGCCAGCAGCCAAGACTCAGGGTTAGATACGCAGTATTTT. Protein: CASSQDSGLDTQYF.

CDR3 sequence: CSVEELNSRGSYQETQYF. CDR3 sequence (DNA): TGCAGCGTTGAAGAACTCAACAGCAGGGGTTCGTACCAAGAGACCCAGTACTTC. The chain links TRBV29-1 to TRBJ2-5, with a weak D call TRBD1 (6 bases). Germline V lookup: CDR1 SQVTM, CDR2 ANQGSEA. This CDR3 contains 18 residues. V lost 0 bases to trimming and J lost 0 bases, with 20 bases between them.

This chain connects TRBV7-8 to TRBJ1-2; possibly TRBD1 for D (5 bases). Germline V CDR1 and CDR2: SGHVS, FQNEAQ. This CDR3 comprises 14 residues. Trimming shortened V by 5 bases and J by 5 bases, and 15 bases separated the two germline ends. As DNA, the CDR3 is TGTGCCAGCAGCCCCCAGCGACAGAGTTATGGCTACACCTTC. Encoded protein: CASSPQRQSYGYTF.

This chain joins TRBV12-5 and TRBJ1-2; the D is unclear. Germline values: CDR1 LGHNT, CDR2 FRNRAP. With 3 bases removed from V and 4 bases from J, the gap between germline ends came to 24 bases. This CDR3 is 18 amino acids long. CDR3 nucleotides: TGTGCTAGTGGTTTCCGTCAGGAATTCGGGATCGGAGGCTATGGCTACACCTTC. Translated: CASGFRQEFGIGGYGYTF. Drawing the rest from reference TRBV12-5 and TRBJ1-2, the complete variable domain is DARVTQTPRHKVTEMGQEVTMRCQPILGHNTVFWYRQTMMQGLELLAYFRNRAPLDDSGMPKDRFSAEMPDATLATLKIQPSEPRDSAVYFCASGFRQEFGIGGYGYTFGSGTRLTVV.

This clone has just a few counts. The chain uses TRBV2 and TRBJ1-6; 7 bases agree with TRBD1. The CDR3 covers 14 residues. The V and J ends lost 6 bases and 6 bases, in that order; junction bases with no gene match: 5. Germline CDR1 SNHLY, CDR2 FYNNEI. The DNA for the CDR3 is TGTGCCAGCAGGGACAACAGGGGTAATTCACCCCTCCACTTT. It specifies CASRDNRGNSPLHF.

The chain joins TRBV5-1 to TRBJ2-2; 11 positions agree with TRBD2. The CDR3 has 16 amino acids. Germline V gene data show CDR1 as SGHRS and CDR2 as YFSETQ. With V trimmed by 4 bases and J by 7 bases, 9 bases remained unmatched. The CDR3: CASSTIAGGRVGELFF. The CDR3 nucleotides are TGCGCCAGCAGCACTATAGCGGGGGGGCGCGTCGGGGAGCTGTTTTTT.

The chain carries TRBV10-2 and TRBJ2-7; maybe TRBD2 (7 bases). Between the trimmed V and J ends, which lost 0 bases and 6 bases, there was a span of 21 bases. The CDR3 is made up of 17 amino acids. The germline V gene has CDR1 WSHSY and CDR2 SAAADI. The CDR3 region has the DNA TGCGCCAGCAGTGAGTCGTGGAGTAGGAGGGGGGGAGGCGAGCAGTACTTC. Protein sequence: CASSESWSRRGGGEQYF.

V is TRBV4-2 and J is TRBJ1-6; 11 nucleotides match TRBD1. The length of the CDR3 is 14 residues. Germline CDR1 LGHNA, CDR2 YNFKEQ. The V segment lost 6 bases and the J segment 7 bases; nucleotides outside the gene matches: 2. In nucleotides, the CDR3 is TGTGCCAGCAGTGGGACAGGGGGAAATTCACCCCTCCACTTT. Translated, it gives CASSGTGGNSPLHF.

The chain combines TRBV2 with TRBJ2-2; D may be TRBD2 (6 bases). Looked up from germline, CDR1 is SNHLY and CDR2 is FYNNEI. Between the trimmed V and J ends, which lost 8 bases and 0 bases, there was a span of 16 bases. This CDR3 is built from 16 residues. The CDR3 is CASLGGPLTNTGELFF. CDR3 coding DNA: TGTGCCAGCCTGGGGGGACCACTCACGAACACCGGGGAGCTGTTTTTT.

The chain recombines TRBV7-9 with TRBJ1-1, with D perhaps matching TRBD1 (6 bases). V was trimmed by 4 bases and J by 0 bases, leaving 9 bases between them. CDR1 SEHNR and CDR2 FQNEAQ come from the germline V gene (reference sequence). This CDR3 has 14 amino acids. DNA of the CDR3: TGTGCCAGCAGCTCCGGACAGTTGAACACTGAAGCTTTCTTT. This codes for CASSSGQLNTEAFF. The full variable domain, its missing parts supplied by reference TRBV7-9 and TRBJ1-1, is DTGVSQNPRHKITKRGQNVTFRCDPISEHNRLYWYRQTLGQGPEFLTYFQNEAQLEKSRLLSDRFSAERPKGSFSTLEIQRTEQGDSAMYLCASSSGQLNTEAFFGQGTRLTVV.

The chain employs TRBV5-6 and TRBJ2-7; maybe TRBD1 (5 bases). This CDR3 is built from 15 residues. Trimming took off 0 bases at V and 8 bases at J, with 18 bases between the two ends. Germline V gene sequence: CDR1 SGHDT, CDR2 YYEEEE. The CDR3 protein is CASSLDPQGRLQQYF. The CDR3 region has the DNA TGTGCCAGCAGCTTGGACCCCCAGGGCCGACTGCAGCAGTACTTC.

The V call is TRBV5-1, the J call TRBJ1-1; possibly TRBD1 for D (5 bases). The CDR3 sequence is 15 residues long. From germline, CDR1 is SGHRS and CDR2 YFSETQ. Between the trimmed V and J ends, which lost 4 bases and 4 bases, there was a span of 17 bases. CDR3 sequence (DNA): TGCGCCAGCAGCGGGATGGACACAACGGCCACTGAAGCTTTCTTT. This codes for CASSGMDTTATEAFF.

This sequence joins TRBV6-6 and TRBJ2-5; D might be TRBD1 (6 bases). V was cut by 8 bases and J by 6 bases, with 16 bases left in between. Germline V gene sequence: CDR1 MNHNY, CDR2 SVGAGI (reference sequence). This CDR3 contains 13 residues. CDR3 protein: CASGGQGTKTQYF. The DNA for the CDR3 is TGTGCCAGCGGGGGCCAGGGTACGAAGACCCAGTACTTC.

The V call is TRBV10-3, the J call TRBJ1-2; tentative D call: TRBD1 (6 bases). This CDR3 region has 11 residues. The V end was cut by 8 bases, the J end by 8 bases, with 12 bases between. Germline V lookup: CDR1 ENHRY, CDR2 SYGVKD. The CDR3: CAILQGDGYTF. The CDR3 coding sequence is TGTGCCATCCTACAGGGTGACGGCTACACCTTC.

The V call is TRBV6-6, the J call TRBJ1-4, with TRBD1 as a possible D gene (6 bases). Looked up from germline, CDR1 is MNHNY and CDR2 is SVGAGI (reference sequence). CDR3 length equals 16 residues. Deletions cut 5 bases from V and 8 bases from J, with 21 bases between. CDR3 sequence (DNA): TGTGCCAGCAGTCCCCGAAGGGGGGGCGCTGGGGAAAAACTGTTTTTT. This translates into CASSPRRGGAGEKLFF.

The V call is TRBV6-4, the J call TRBJ1-5; 12 bases match TRBD1. The CDR3 length is 20 residues. In germline, CDR1 is MRHNA, CDR2 SNTAGT. V lost 7 bases to trimming and J lost 2 bases; unmatched junction nucleotides: 18. CDR3 coding DNA: TGTGCCAGCAATGGGACAGGGGGCGCCCCACCGACGGGGGGCAATCAGCCCCAGCATTTT. Its translation is CASNGTGGAPPTGGNQPQHF.

V gene TRBV11-2 combines with J gene TRBJ2-3; TRBD1 agrees at 9 bases. Per germline, CDR1 SGHAT and CDR2 FQNNGV. Unmatched junction bases numbered 5, after V lost 4 bases and J lost 3 bases. This CDR3 is 15 amino acids long. DNA for the CDR3: TGTGCCAGCAGCTGGGGACAGGGTAGGACAGATACGCAGTATTTT. Residues: CASSWGQGRTDTQYF. Combining the CDR3 with reference TRBV11-2 and TRBJ2-3 gives the whole variable domain EAGVAQSPRYKIIEKRQSVAFWCNPISGHATLYWYQQILGQGPKLLIQFQNNGVVDDSQLPKDRFSAERLKGVDSTLKIQPAKLEDSAVYLCASSWGQGRTDTQYFGPGTRLTVL.

The CDR3 protein is CASSFGGVLNEQFF. CDR3 coding DNA: TGTGCCAGCAGCTTCGGCGGGGTACTCAATGAGCAGTTCTTC. This sequence joins TRBV7-2 and TRBJ2-1, with TRBD2 as a possible D gene (6 bases). The CDR3 runs 14 residues. The germline V and J ends were trimmed by 3 bases and 6 bases, with 12 bases remaining between them. From germline, CDR1 is SGHTA and CDR2 FQGNSA.

The chain employs TRBV4-2 and TRBJ2-2, with 15 bases identical to TRBD2. CDR3 size: 21 residues. Looked up from germline, CDR1 is LGHNA and CDR2 is YNFKEQ. The V and J ends lost 4 bases and 4 bases, in that order; junction bases with no gene match: 16. The CDR3 is CASSPSTGTSGGNIVTGELFF. In DNA, the CDR3 is TGTGCCAGCAGCCCTTCAACCGGGACTAGCGGGGGGAACATCGTCACCGGGGAGCTGTTTTTT.

The chain is built from TRBV19 and TRBJ1-1; no definite D call. Per the germline V gene, CDR1 is LNHDA and CDR2 is SQIVND (reference sequence). V was clipped by 3 bases and J by 1 base, with 9 bases between them. There are 14 residues in the CDR3. The CDR3 DNA reads TGTGCCAGTAGTATGATACAGACGAACACTGAAGCTTTCTTT. It specifies CASSMIQTNTEAFF.